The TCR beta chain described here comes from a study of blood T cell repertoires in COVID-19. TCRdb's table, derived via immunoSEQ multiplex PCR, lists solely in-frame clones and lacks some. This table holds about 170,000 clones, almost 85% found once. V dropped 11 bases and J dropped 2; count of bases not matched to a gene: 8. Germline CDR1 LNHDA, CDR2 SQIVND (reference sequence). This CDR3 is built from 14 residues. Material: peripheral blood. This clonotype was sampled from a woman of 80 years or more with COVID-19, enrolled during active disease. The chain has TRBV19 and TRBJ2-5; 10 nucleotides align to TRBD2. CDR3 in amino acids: CASSLAGIQETQYF. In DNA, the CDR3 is TGTGCCTCCTCACTAGCGGGGATTCAAGAGACCCAGTACTTC.